The 27 T cell receptor beta chains below were found in one sample sequenced in a study of cytomegalovirus exposure and HLA in healthy donors. Here immunoSEQ multiplex PCR was the method, and the copy in TCRdb shows in-frame clones only, minus some. Found here are 150,000 to 200,000 clones, roughly 91% of them singletons; the top ten hold 4% to 5%. Sequenced sample: PBMCs. All receptors come from a man younger than 35 in good health and CMV-seropositive.

The CDR3: CASSLPGLAGEETQYF. DNA of the CDR3: TGTGCCAGCAGTTTACCGGGACTAGCGGGAGAGGAGACCCAGTACTTC. The chain uses TRBV28 and TRBJ2-5; 14 bases agree with TRBD2. This CDR3 comprises 16 residues. The junction had 4 bases not matched to a gene; V was cut back by 2 bases and J by 5 bases. The V gene's germline CDR1 is MDHEN and CDR2 SYDVKM.

This chain connects TRBV5-1 to TRBJ1-1, with D maybe TRBD1 (5 bases). The germline CDR1 and CDR2 sequences are SGHRS and YFSETQ. V lost 0 bases and J lost 6, with 9 bases in between. This CDR3 has 13 amino acids. Written as DNA, the CDR3 is TGCGCCAGCAGCTTGGGGACATCCGCTGAAGCTTTCTTT. Its translation is CASSLGTSAEAFF.

The chain couples TRBV28 to TRBJ2-1; 7 positions agree with TRBD2. CDR3 length: 16 amino acids. The germline V gene has CDR1 MDHEN and CDR2 SYDVKM. J was trimmed by 5 bases and V by 5 bases; bases with no gene match: 12. CDR3 sequence (DNA): TGTGCCAGCAGTCCCTCTCTGAGCGGGGCAAACAATGAGCAGTTCTTC. It yields the protein CASSPSLSGANNEQFF.

The CDR3 reads CASSLDRAPSHNYGYTF. The DNA for the CDR3 is TGTGCCAGCTCCCTAGACCGCGCACCCTCTCACAACTATGGCTACACCTTC. This rearrangement joins TRBV18 to TRBJ1-2, with unresolved D. The germline V gene encodes CDR1 KGHSH and CDR2 LQKENI. Between the trimmed V and J ends, which lost 6 bases and 2 bases, there was a span of 22 bases. This CDR3 has 17 residues.

The chain employs TRBV25-1 and TRBJ2-1; perhaps TRBD1 as D (6 bases). Trimming pared 5 bases from V and 7 bases from J, leaving 15 bases between. Germline V gene lookup returns CDR1 MGHDK and CDR2 SYGVNS. CDR3 length equals 14 residues. For the CDR3, the DNA is TGTGCCAGCAGTACAGGGAACGGCGGAAATGAGCAGTTCTTC. Amino acids: CASSTGNGGNEQFF. Using reference TRBV25-1 and TRBJ2-1 for the parts outside the CDR3, the full variable domain is EADIYQTPRYLVIGTGKKITLECSQTMGHDKMYWYQQDPGMELHLIHYSYGVNSTEKGDLSSESTVSRIRTEHFPLTLESARPSHTSQYLCASSTGNGGNEQFFGPGTRLTVL.

As to this clone: Additional DNA sequences in this sample encode the identical CDR3. The chain has TRBV9 and TRBJ2-7; D gene unclear. The CDR3 length is 14 residues. V shed 0 bases and J shed 0 bases, with 7 bases lying between them. Germline CDR1 and CDR2: SGDLS and YYNGEE. CDR3 residues: CASSVVGDSYEQYF. CDR3 sequence (DNA): TGTGCCAGCAGCGTAGTAGGAGACTCCTACGAGCAGTACTTC.

This clone was observed a few times. The chain carries TRBV7-3 and TRBJ2-3; TRBD1 is a possible D gene (5 bases). The germline gives CDR1 SGHTA, CDR2 FQGTGA. Between the trimmed V and J ends, which lost 5 bases and 2 bases, there was a span of 11 bases. This CDR3 is built from 14 residues. DNA for the CDR3: TGTGCCAGCAGCCGCGGACAACACACAGATACGCAGTATTTT. Translation: CASSRGQHTDTQYF.

The V and J genes are TRBV28 and TRBJ1-5; unclear D gene. The CDR3 is 16 amino acids. In germline, CDR1 is MDHEN, CDR2 SYDVKM. The V gene lost 6 bases and the J gene lost 1 base, with 16 bases spanning the gap. DNA for the CDR3: TGTGCCAGCAGCGGTTTCTCCTATAGAAGCAATCAGCCCCAGCATTTT. Translation: CASSGFSYRSNQPQHF.

This chain uses TRBV5-1 with TRBJ2-7, with D maybe TRBD1 (6 bases). Looked up from germline, CDR1 is SGHRS and CDR2 is YFSETQ. Trimming left V 2 bases short and J 2 bases short, with 8 bases between. The CDR3 consists of 13 residues. CDR3 sequence (DNA): TGCGCCAGCAGCTTAGGGGGTCCCTACGAGCAGTACTTC. It translates to CASSLGGPYEQYF. The complete variable domain, with remaining parts taken from reference TRBV5-1 and TRBJ2-7, reads KAGVTQTPRYLIKTRGQQVTLSCSPISGHRSVSWYQQTPGQGLQFLFEYFSETQRNKGNFPGRFSGRQFSNSRSEMNVSTLELGDSALYLCASSLGGPYEQYFGPGTRLTVT.

The J gene is TRBJ2-5, the V gene TRBV28, with D perhaps matching TRBD1 (5 bases). With 5 bases removed from V and 4 bases from J, the gap between germline ends came to 17 bases. CDR1 MDHEN and CDR2 SYDVKM come from the germline V gene. The CDR3 totals 15 residues. The CDR3: CASSPILNRIETQYF. DNA of the CDR3: TGTGCCAGCAGTCCGATCCTGAACAGGATAGAGACCCAGTACTTC. Together with reference TRBV28 and TRBJ2-5, the CDR3 gives the full variable domain: DVKVTQSSRYLVKRTGEKVFLECVQDMDHENMFWYRQDPGLGLRLIYFSYDVKMKEKGDIPEGYSVSREKKERFSLILESASTNQTSMYLCASSPILNRIETQYFGPGTRLLVL.

The chain recombines TRBV7-9 with TRBJ1-5; 8 bases agree with TRBD1. Germline lookup yields CDR1 SEHNR and CDR2 FQNEAQ (reference sequence). The CDR3 is 15 amino acids. V dropped 1 base and J dropped 5; count of bases not matched to a gene: 4. The CDR3 region is CASSLGGQGHQPQHF. CDR3 nucleotides: TGTGCCAGCAGCTTAGGTGGACAGGGCCATCAGCCCCAGCATTTT.

The rearrangement links TRBV6-1 to TRBJ2-1, with 9 bases identical to TRBD2. Trimming removed 5 bases from V and 5 bases from J; junction bases left unmatched: 1. Germline CDR1 is MNHNS and CDR2 is SASEGT. This CDR3 has 13 amino acids. CDR3 sequence (DNA): TGTGCCAGCAGTCCTAGCGGGGACAATGAGCAGTTCTTC. This codes for CASSPSGDNEQFF.

The chain has TRBV9 and TRBJ2-1; 10 bases are a match to TRBD2. The CDR3 covers 17 residues. V was pared by 4 bases and J by 4 bases, with 11 bases of the junction left unmatched. Germline V lookup: CDR1 SGDLS, CDR2 YYNGEE. The CDR3: CASSPPVAGGGYNEQFF. For the CDR3, the DNA is TGTGCCAGCAGCCCTCCGGTAGCGGGGGGAGGGTACAATGAGCAGTTCTTC.

CDR3 residues: CASSYSSPGTGEAFF. CDR3 bases: TGTGCCAGCAGTTACTCGTCCCCCGGGACAGGGGAAGCTTTCTTT. This chain uses TRBV6-6 with TRBJ1-1; 9 bases match TRBD1. With 0 bases clipped from V and 8 bases from J, the junction kept 7 bases outside the gene matches. Germline-derived CDR1 and CDR2 are MNHNY and SVGAGI (reference sequence). The CDR3 is 15 amino acids.

V gene TRBV7-9 combines with J gene TRBJ2-7, with 8 bases that match TRBD1. The V and J ends lost 3 bases and 0 bases, in that order; junction bases with no gene match: 10. The CDR3 is made up of 17 amino acids. The germline V gene has CDR1 SEHNR and CDR2 FQNEAQ (reference sequence). The CDR3, as DNA: TGTGCCAGCAGCTTTGGGGAGACAGGGGAGAGCTCCTACGAGCAGTACTTC. It encodes CASSFGETGESSYEQYF.

This clone occurred once. The rearrangement links TRBV28 to TRBJ2-5, with 8 bases that match TRBD1. The CDR3 has 15 residues. Germline assignment: CDR1 MDHEN and CDR2 SYDVKM. The junction had 14 bases not matched to a gene; V was cut back by 5 bases and J by 9 bases. The CDR3 nucleotides are TGTGCCAGCAGTCTACAGGGGGAGGCGCGTGGAGCCCAGTACTTC. Its protein is CASSLQGEARGAQYF.

This chain uses TRBV5-4 with TRBJ2-7; 7 bases match TRBD2. With V trimmed by 0 bases and J by 1 base, 4 bases remained unmatched. The germline gives CDR1 SGHNT, CDR2 YYREEE (reference sequence). The CDR3 totals 15 residues. The CDR3 sequence: CASSLGGSESYEQYF. CDR3 bases: TGTGCCAGCAGCTTGGGCGGGAGTGAATCCTACGAGCAGTACTTC.

This clone is a singleton in its sample. CDR3 loop: CASSERHRLAGADTQYF. As DNA, the CDR3 is TGTGCCAGCAGTGAAAGGCACCGACTAGCGGGAGCCGATACGCAGTATTTT. The chain joins TRBV6-1 to TRBJ2-3, with TRBD2 matching 12 bases. The CDR3 runs 17 residues. The trim removed 2 bases at V and 6 bases at J, leaving 9 bases unmatched. Germline assignment: CDR1 MNHNS and CDR2 SASEGT.

V usage is TRBV28 and J usage is TRBJ2-5, with 7 bases lining up with TRBD1. CDR1 and CDR2 from the germline V gene are MDHEN and SYDVKM. CDR3 length: 16 amino acids. The junction had 12 bases not matched to a gene; V was cut back by 3 bases and J by 5 bases. Here the CDR3 DNA reads TGTGCCAGCAGTTTCAATCTTGCCGTAGGGGGCGAGACCCAGTACTTC. Protein product: CASSFNLAVGGETQYF.

This chain links TRBV2 with TRBJ1-2; 10 bases are a match to TRBD1. This CDR3 contains 13 residues. The V gene's germline CDR1 is SNHLY and CDR2 FYNNEI. Unmatched junction bases numbered 2, after V lost 4 bases and J lost 6 bases. Written as DNA, the CDR3 is TGTGCCAGCAGTGCAGGGACAGGGGATGGCTACACCTTC. It is translated as CASSAGTGDGYTF.

This clone was detected once. J is TRBJ1-5 and V is TRBV18; 9 positions match TRBD1. This CDR3 has 15 amino acids. Germline V gene sequence: CDR1 KGHSH, CDR2 LQKENI. Unmatched junction bases numbered 9, after V lost 6 bases and J lost 6 bases. CDR3 sequence reads: CASSHRDRDPQPQHF. For the CDR3, the DNA is TGTGCCAGCTCTCACCGGGACAGGGATCCTCAGCCCCAGCATTTT.

This clone was observed a handful of times. This chain uses TRBV19 with TRBJ1-2; tentative D call: TRBD1 (5 bases). The germline V and J ends were trimmed by 0 bases and 4 bases, with 12 bases remaining between them. Germline V gives CDR1 LNHDA, CDR2 SQIVND (reference sequence). The CDR3 spans 15 residues. The CDR3 DNA reads TGTGCCAGTAGTATAGAGCAGGGTTACGGCTATGGCTACACCTTC. As protein: CASSIEQGYGYGYTF.

The chain recombines TRBV5-1 with TRBJ2-5; D is possibly TRBD2 (6 bases). Deletions cut 1 base from V and 1 base from J, with 11 bases between. CDR3 length: 15 amino acids. Germline V gene lookup returns CDR1 SGHRS and CDR2 YFSETQ. The CDR3 sequence: CASSLLSGAQETQYF. The CDR3 coding sequence is TGCGCCAGCAGCTTGCTTAGCGGAGCCCAAGAGACCCAGTACTTC.

This chain's CDR3 is CASRPGRALSHQPQHF. The CDR3 region has the DNA TGTGCCAGCAGGCCGGGGAGGGCCCTATCGCATCAGCCCCAGCATTTT. The chain combines TRBV27 with TRBJ1-5; D not certain. Per the germline V gene, CDR1 is MNHEY and CDR2 is SMNVEV (reference sequence). The CDR3 is 16 amino acids. The ends were cut back, 6 bases at V and 5 bases at J, with 20 bases in the middle.

This chain joins TRBV5-1 and TRBJ2-2, with 8 bases matching TRBD2. This CDR3 has 16 amino acids. Germline-derived CDR1 and CDR2 are SGHRS and YFSETQ. After removal of 4 bases from V and 4 bases from J, the junction contained 9 bases not matched to a gene. The CDR3 DNA sequence: TGCGCCAGCAGCCCATTGGCGGGGGGCGGCACCGGGGAGCTGTTTTTT. Protein sequence: CASSPLAGGGTGELFF.

This clone was counted between two and nine times. V gene TRBV7-9 combines with J gene TRBJ2-3, with 8 bases that match TRBD2. The trim removed 5 bases at V and 3 bases at J, leaving 10 bases unmatched. Looked up from germline, CDR1 is SEHNR and CDR2 is FQNEAQ (reference sequence). The CDR3 sequence is 16 residues long. DNA of the CDR3: TGTGCCAGCAGCCACGATTTAGCGGGAAGAACAGATACGCAGTATTTT. Translated, it gives CASSHDLAGRTDTQYF. Using reference TRBV7-9 and TRBJ2-3 for the parts outside the CDR3, the full variable domain is DTGVSQNPRHKITKRGQNVTFRCDPISEHNRLYWYRQTLGQGPEFLTYFQNEAQLEKSRLLSDRFSAERPKGSFSTLEIQRTEQGDSAMYLCASSHDLAGRTDTQYFGPGTRLTVL.

V and J are TRBV11-2 and TRBJ2-7; 10 bases line up with TRBD1. This CDR3 is 16 amino acids long. The ends lost 5 bases at V and 3 bases at J; junction bases unmatched: 10. The germline CDR1 and CDR2 sequences are SGHAT and FQNNGV. In nucleotides, the CDR3 is TGTGCCAGCAGCGTATTGGCCGGGACAGGGGTCTACGAGCAGTACTTC. Translating gives CASSVLAGTGVYEQYF.